Below, one T cell receptor beta chain is given with its context. The data were obtained in a study of shared clonotypes between healthy human individuals. The CDR3 spans 17 residues. Germline lookup yields CDR1 SGHAT and CDR2 FQNNGV. The germline V and J ends were trimmed by 5 bases and 2 bases, with 22 bases remaining between them. The method was immunoSEQ multiplex PCR; TCRdb's version includes in-frame clones alone and lacks a portion of them. Altogether hundreds of thousands of clones are present, around 67% being singletons, with the ten largest covering around 9.3%. The receptor comes from a man aged 30 to 39 in good health. The sequencing sample was made of memory CD4+ T cells sorted from blood. Indicated subset: CD45RA-negative fraction. The V gene is TRBV11-2, the J gene TRBJ2-7; tentative D call: TRBD1 (6 bases). The CDR3 DNA reads as TGTGCCAGCAGCCTAGTACCGACCGGGACAACCACCTACGAGCAGTACTTC. It codes for CASSLVPTGTTTYEQYF. The entire variable domain, with the rest obtained from reference TRBV11-2 and TRBJ2-7, is as follows: EAGVAQSPRYKIIEKRQSVAFWCNPISGHATLYWYQQILGQGPKLLIQFQNNGVVDDSQLPKDRFSAERLKGVDSTLKIQPAKLEDSAVYLCASSLVPTGTTTYEQYFGPGTRLTVT.